This T cell receptor beta chain was retrieved from a study of blood T cell repertoires in COVID-19. Study details: Samples taken during acute and convalescent COVID-19 were collected in the United States, Italy and Spain. Sources were T cells, B-cell-depleted T cells, or PBMCs; the material itself was cDNA or gDNA.

CDR3 length: 14 residues. CDR1 is KGHSH and CDR2 is LQKENI in the germline V gene. V trimming: 3 bases; J trimming: 10 bases; junction bases outside the gene matches: 3. As processed by the authors: Scientists estimated how many nucleated cells there were by amplifying reference gene primers. Sequencing used immunoSEQ multiplex PCR; TCRdb keeps in-frame clones, though not all of them. V and J calls and clone size come straight from that table; D and trimming were deduced from the DNA. This table has about 250,000 clones, roughly 80% appearing once. This sequence was found in a woman in her 70s with acute or convalescent COVID-19. V usage is TRBV18 and J usage is TRBJ1-6; 10 nucleotides align to TRBD1. Sequenced sample: peripheral blood. CDR3 sequence reads: CASSPDRGQSPLHF. The CDR3 region has the DNA TGTGCCAGCTCACCCGACAGGGGGCAGTCACCCCTCCACTTT.